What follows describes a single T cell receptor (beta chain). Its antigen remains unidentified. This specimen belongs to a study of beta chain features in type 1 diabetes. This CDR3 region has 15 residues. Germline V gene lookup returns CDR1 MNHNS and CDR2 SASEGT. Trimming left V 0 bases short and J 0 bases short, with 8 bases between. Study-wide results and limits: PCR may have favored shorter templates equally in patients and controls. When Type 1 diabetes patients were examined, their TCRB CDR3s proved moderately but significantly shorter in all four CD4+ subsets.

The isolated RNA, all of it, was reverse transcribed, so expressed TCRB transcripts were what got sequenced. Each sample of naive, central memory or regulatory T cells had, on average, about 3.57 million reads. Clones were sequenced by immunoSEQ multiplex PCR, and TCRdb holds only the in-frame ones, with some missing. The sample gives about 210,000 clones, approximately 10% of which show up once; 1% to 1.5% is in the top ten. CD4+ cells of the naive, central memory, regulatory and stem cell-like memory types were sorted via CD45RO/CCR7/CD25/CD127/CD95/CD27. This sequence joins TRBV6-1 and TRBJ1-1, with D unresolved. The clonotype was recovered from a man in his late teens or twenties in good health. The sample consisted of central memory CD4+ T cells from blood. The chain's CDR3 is CASSEAIYLNTEAFF. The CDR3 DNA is TGTGCCAGCAGTGAAGCGATCTATTTGAACACTGAAGCTTTCTTT.